The source of this T cell receptor beta chain is a study of shared clonotypes between healthy human individuals. Profiling relied on immunoSEQ multiplex PCR, and the TCRdb table lists in-frame clones only, not all of them. The sample lists approximately 2.1 million clones, over 85% occurring once. Germline CDR1 reads SGHTS; CDR2 reads YDEGEE. Trimming cost V 4 bases and J 1 base; bases outside gene matches: 14. This CDR3 comprises 19 residues. The sequenced material came from naive CD4+ T cells from PBMCs. Sample subset: CD45RA+ positively selected. This receptor was taken from a man in his late teens or twenties in good health. Some clones in this sample may be carry-over from other donors' samples. This rearrangement joins TRBV5-8 to TRBJ1-5; 10 bases map to TRBD1. The CDR3 spells CASSRTGTGVYLSNQPQHF. The CDR3 DNA reads as TGTGCCAGCAGCCGTACCGGGACAGGGGTATACTTAAGCAATCAGCCCCAGCATTTT.